Listed below are T cell receptor beta chains from one sample, sequenced in a study of human thymus T cells. Data came from immunoSEQ multiplex PCR; TCRdb stores just in-frame clones and leaves some out. Of about 50,000 clones listed, 85% to 95% were seen once; the top ten hold under 0.2%. Sequenced input: blood. Source of these receptors: a girl in the first two years of life with a congenital heart defect but otherwise immunologically healthy. CDR3s include the opening cysteine and the closing phenylalanine or tryptophan. The D gene is left open where the match is weak.

V: TRBV30
D: -
J: TRBJ2-7
DNA: TGTGCCTGGAGTCGTAGAGGGCTCTACGAGCAGTACTTC
CDR3: CAWSRRGLYEQYF

V: TRBV29-1
D: TRBD1
J: TRBJ2-2
DNA: TGCAGCGTTGGGGGGGGGACAGGGGTCGGGGAGCTGTTTTTT
CDR3: CSVGGGTGVGELFF

V: TRBV7-2
D: TRBD2
J: TRBJ2-7
DNA: TGTGCCAGCAGTTTACTCTTCGGGACTAGCGGTACCTACGAGCAGTACTTC
CDR3: CASSLLFGTSGTYEQYF

V: TRBV21-1
D: -
J: TRBJ2-2
DNA: TGTGCCAGCAGCAAAGATGGGCGACAGGGTAAAACCGGGGAGCTGTTTTTT
CDR3: CASSKDGRQGKTGELFF

V: TRBV28
D: TRBD1
J: TRBJ2-3
DNA: TGTGCCAGCAGTTTTCGGGACAGGGGTACAGATACGCAGTATTTT
CDR3: CASSFRDRGTDTQYF

V: TRBV20-1
D: TRBD1
J: TRBJ1-2
DNA: TGCAGTGCTATAAAAAGGGGGCTAGGATTCTTC
CDR3: CSAIKRGLGFF

V: TRBV6-1
D: TRBD2
J: TRBJ2-7
DNA: TGTGCCAGCCTTGACTCTTCGGGGGGCTCCTACGAGCAGTACTTC
CDR3: CASLDSSGGSYEQYF

V: TRBV18
D: -
J: TRBJ2-7
DNA: TGTGCCAGCTCACCCGAGGATAGCTCCTACGAGCAGTACTTC
CDR3: CASSPEDSSYEQYF

V: TRBV4-2
D: TRBD2
J: TRBJ2-7
DNA: TGTGCCAGCAGCCAAGCTGCCCTTAGTGGGGGGGGCGAGCAGTACTTC
CDR3: CASSQAALSGGGEQYF

V: TRBV5-1
D: TRBD2
J: TRBJ2-7
DNA: TGCGCCAGCAGTTCGGCAGGGACTATGGGAGACGAGCAGTACTTC
CDR3: CASSSAGTMGDEQYF

V: TRBV18
D: -
J: TRBJ1-2
DNA: TGTGCCAGCTCACCACTCGACCGGGGAGCTAACTATGGCTACACCTTC
CDR3: CASSPLDRGANYGYTF

V: TRBV18
D: TRBD1
J: TRBJ1-2
DNA: TGTGCCAGCTCACCCCCGAGGACAGGGAACTATGGCTACACCTTC
CDR3: CASSPPRTGNYGYTF

V: TRBV5-6
D: -
J: TRBJ2-1
DNA: TGTGCCAGCAGCTTGGCGGCGGGACCAGACAATGAGCAGTTCTTC
CDR3: CASSLAAGPDNEQFF

V: TRBV7-6
D: TRBD1
J: TRBJ2-5
DNA: TGTGCCAGCAGCCTAGGGACAGGGAGGGGAGAGGCCCAGTACTTC
CDR3: CASSLGTGRGEAQYF

V: TRBV5-4
D: -
J: TRBJ1-2
DNA: TGTGCCACCACCACGGGGCTAGGATATGGCTACACCTTC
CDR3: CATTTGLGYGYTF